The 23 T cell receptor beta chains in this list originate from one sample, sequenced in a study of tumor and adjacent non-tumor tissue in lung cancer. RNA was extracted from bulk tissue without any cell sorting. The library came from three nested PCR rounds adapted from ARM-PCR protocols. A single record per CDR3 protein comes from TCRdb applying MiXCR to the multiplex PCR reads. The table lists tens of thousands of distinct CDR3 sequences, around two thirds of them singletons. The specimen was lung tumor tissue. The receptors shown here come from a woman in her seventies with non-small cell lung cancer.

To note about this clonotype: Relative to the germline gene, one junction end is altered; a read error may explain this. V and J are TRBV6-6 and TRBJ2-7, with 7 bases fitting TRBD2. The CDR3 length is 19 residues. The germline V gene has CDR1 MNHNY and CDR2 SVGAGI (reference sequence). The CDR3 loop reads CASTTYLRNSGASVYEQCF. The CDR3 coding sequence is TGTGCCAGCACAACGTACCTCAGGAACAGCGGGGCTAGCGTATACGAGCAGTGCTTC.

A word on this clonotype: Being one base from a much bigger clone, this may be a read error. The CDR3 does not end in the conserved phenylalanine or tryptophan, so this is likely a read error. The rearrangement uses TRBV5-1 and TRBJ2-3; unclear D gene. The germline CDR1 and CDR2 sequences are SGHRS and YFSETQ. The V end lost 0 bases, the J end lost 4 bases, and 6 bases lay between the germline ends. The CDR3 has 13 residues. CDR3 sequence reads: CASSLGSSDTQYS. The CDR3 region has the DNA TGCGCCAGCAGCTTGGGATCCTCAGATACGCAGTATTCT.

At least ten counts were recorded for this clonotype. V gene TRBV5-4 combines with J gene TRBJ1-1; the D is unclear. The V gene lost 0 bases and the J gene lost 6 bases, with 12 bases spanning the gap. CDR1 is SGHNT, CDR2 YYREEE, per germline (reference sequence). The CDR3 runs to 14 residues. In nucleotides, the CDR3 is TGTGCCAGCAGCTTGGGGGCTGGGCTCCCTGAAGCTTTCTTT. Residues: CASSLGAGLPEAFF.

This chain links TRBV20-1 with TRBJ1-1; 8 nucleotides align to TRBD1. Losses at the gene ends were 7 bases for V and 5 bases for J; bases not matched to a gene: 12. This CDR3 comprises 14 residues. In germline, CDR1 is DFQATT, CDR2 SNEGSKA (reference sequence). The CDR3: CSVPRQGADTEAFF. CDR3 coding DNA: TGCAGTGTTCCCCGTCAGGGGGCTGATACTGAAGCTTTCTTT.

As to this clonotype: Compared with germline, one end of the junction differs, possibly owing to a read error. The chain recombines TRBV12-3 or TRBV12-4 with TRBJ2-3; TRBD2 matches at 7 bases. The CDR3 totals 15 residues. The CDR3 here is CANSWLAGQTDTQYF. The CDR3 region has the DNA TGTGCCAACAGTTGGTTAGCGGGCCAAACAGATACGCAGTATTTT.

This clonotype was observed a few times. The chain uses TRBV11-1 and TRBJ2-1, with 8 nucleotides matching TRBD2. CDR1 and CDR2 from the germline V gene are SGHAT and FQDESV (reference sequence). Losses at the gene ends were 7 bases for V and 6 bases for J; bases not matched to a gene: 14. This CDR3 is built from 16 residues. The CDR3 sequence: CASNLRGLAGVNEQFF. The CDR3 DNA reads as TGTGCCAGCAACCTCCGCGGACTAGCAGGAGTCAATGAGCAGTTCTTC. The complete variable domain, with remaining parts taken from reference TRBV11-1 and TRBJ2-1, reads EAEVAQSPRYKITEKSQAVAFWCDPISGHATLYWYRQILGQGPELLVQFQDESVVDDSQLPKDRFSAERLKGVDSTLKIQPAELGDSAMYLCASNLRGLAGVNEQFFGPGTRLTVL.

The chain combines TRBV5-1 with TRBJ2-7; D might be TRBD1 or TRBD2, each matching 5 bases. Germline CDR1 is SGHRS and CDR2 is YFSETQ. CDR3 length: 13 amino acids. V gave up 4 bases and J gave up 6 bases, with 14 bases separating them. As DNA, the CDR3 is TGCGCCAGCAGCCTCACCGGGACCTGCGAGCAGTACTTC. Translating it yields CASSLTGTCEQYF.

In regard to this clonotype: This may stem from a read error, because a much larger clone lies one nucleotide away. The V gene is TRBV28, the J gene TRBJ2-7; D is tentatively TRBD1 or TRBD2 (5 bases each). Germline CDR1 reads MDHEN; CDR2 reads SYDVKM. The CDR3 extends over 14 amino acids. The germline V and J ends were trimmed by 8 bases and 0 bases, with 14 bases remaining between them. The CDR3 coding sequence is TGTGCCAGCGGGGGACGCTACAACTCCTACGAGCAGTACTTC. Protein product: CASGGRYNSYEQYF.

V usage is TRBV20-1 and J usage is TRBJ2-3, with 13 bases identical to TRBD2. The ends lost 3 bases at V and 1 base at J; junction bases unmatched: 7. Looked up from germline, CDR1 is DFQATT and CDR2 is SNEGSKA (reference sequence). The CDR3 is made up of 17 amino acids. The CDR3 DNA reads as TGCAGTGCTAGGGCAGGACTAGCGGGAGACCGCACAGATACGCAGTATTTT. Residues: CSARAGLAGDRTDTQYF.

This clonotype was detected ten times or more. The V gene is TRBV4-1, the J gene TRBJ2-1, with D unclear. The germline V and J ends were trimmed by 0 bases and 1 base, with 7 bases remaining between them. The CDR3 sequence is 15 residues long. The V gene's germline CDR1 is MGHRA and CDR2 YSYEKL. The CDR3 reads CASSQDGLSYNEQFF. The CDR3, as DNA: TGCGCCAGCAGCCAAGACGGCTTATCCTACAATGAGCAGTTCTTC.

This clonotype showed up many times. The chain recombines TRBV2 with TRBJ2-3; 8 bases agree with TRBD2. V lost 8 bases, J lost 5 bases, and 15 bases stayed unmatched. This CDR3 is built from 16 residues. Germline values: CDR1 SNHLY, CDR2 FYNNEI. The DNA of the CDR3 is TGTGCCAGCGTCAGGGACACGACTAGCGTATTAGATACGCAGTATTTT. Encoded protein: CASVRDTTSVLDTQYF.

Points on this clonotype: At one end, the junction sequence differs from germline, possibly due to a read error. The V call is TRBV4-1, the J call TRBJ1-1; tentative D call: TRBD1 (5 bases). Germline V CDR1 and CDR2: MGHRA, YSYEKL. The CDR3 spans 15 residues. The CDR3 reads CTSSQSLGRANEAFF. The CDR3 bases are TGCACCAGCAGCCAAAGCCTGGGCAGGGCGAATGAAGCTTTCTTT.

Comment on this clonotype: A read error is likely, as this CDR3 ends without the conserved phenylalanine or tryptophan. The V gene is TRBV5-4, the J gene TRBJ2-7; TRBD2 aligns across 8 bases. Germline CDR1 SGHNT, CDR2 YYREEE (reference sequence). This CDR3 is built from 15 residues. CDR3: CTCSLGAAGGSEQYS. The CDR3 bases are TGTACCTGCAGCTTGGGGGCCGCGGGAGGATCCGAGCAGTACTCC.

This chain connects TRBV5-1 to TRBJ1-1; TRBD1 is a possible D gene (6 bases). The germline V and J ends were trimmed by 0 bases and 6 bases, with 6 bases remaining between them. The CDR3 has 12 amino acids. Per germline, CDR1 SGHRS and CDR2 YFSETQ. CDR3 nucleotide sequence: TGCGCCAGCAGCTTGGGACAGGCTGAAGCTTTCTTT. As protein: CASSLGQAEAFF.

On this clonotype itself: One end of the junction fails to match germline, which may point to a read error. The chain links TRBV5-1 to TRBJ2-3; TRBD2 agrees at 7 bases. Germline CDR1 is SGHRS and CDR2 is YFSETQ. This CDR3 has 14 amino acids. The CDR3 sequence is CTSKPGGHADTQYF. The CDR3 DNA reads as TGCACCAGCAAGCCGGGAGGCCACGCAGATACGCAGTATTTT.

The rearrangement joins TRBV29-1 to TRBJ2-7; possible D gene TRBD2, 6 bases. Trimming cost V 2 bases and J 11 bases, with 16 bases left between them. Germline V gene data show CDR1 as SQVTM and CDR2 as ANQGSEA. The length of the CDR3 is 12 residues. In nucleotides, the CDR3 is TGCAGCGTTGAAAGAGGGTCGGGACTGAAGTACTTC. This encodes CSVERGSGLKYF.

For this clonotype: A much larger clone lies one base from this, so it may be a read error. CDR3 bases: TGCGCCAGCAGCCGGGGGGGATCCTACAATGAGCAGTTCTTC. Protein product: CASSRGGSYNEQFF. The chain is built from TRBV5-1 and TRBJ2-1; 8 nucleotides agree with TRBD2. Germline V gene sequence: CDR1 SGHRS, CDR2 YFSETQ. The CDR3 consists of 14 residues. V trimming: 4 bases; J trimming: 1 base; junction bases outside the gene matches: 1. Full variable domain (outside the CDR3, taken from reference TRBV5-1 and TRBJ2-1): KAGVTQTPRYLIKTRGQQVTLSCSPISGHRSVSWYQQTPGQGLQFLFEYFSETQRNKGNFPGRFSGRQFSNSRSEMNVSTLELGDSALYLCASSRGGSYNEQFFGPGTRLTVL.

A note on this clonotype: Relative to the germline gene, one junction end is altered; a read error may explain this. CDR3 loop: CSSSQDDRDRPNTETFF. In DNA form, the CDR3 reads TGCTCTAGCAGCCAAGACGACCGGGACAGGCCGAACACTGAAACTTTCTTT. V usage is TRBV4-1 and J usage is TRBJ1-1, with 8 nucleotides matching TRBD1. This CDR3 region has 17 residues. Germline V lookup: CDR1 MGHRA, CDR2 YSYEKL.

Comment on this clonotype: At one end, the junction sequence differs from germline, possibly due to a read error. The chain combines TRBV6-1 with TRBJ2-2, with a possible D match to TRBD1 (5 bases). The CDR3 covers 14 residues. CDR1 and CDR2 from the germline V gene are MNHNS and SASEGT. The CDR3: CASTLQANTGELFF. CDR3 coding DNA: TGTGCCAGCACTTTACAGGCGAACACTGGGGAGCTGTTTTTT.

V and J are TRBV29-1 and TRBJ2-2, with 9 bases lining up with TRBD1. The germline V gene has CDR1 SQVTM and CDR2 ANQGSEA. The ends lost 8 bases at V and 8 bases at J; junction bases unmatched: 12. CDR3 length: 14 residues. CDR3 in DNA: TGCAGCTTATTCGGGGACAGGGACGCTGGGGAGCTGTTTTTT. This codes for CSLFGDRDAGELFF.

J is TRBJ2-3 and V is TRBV20-1; no clear D. Germline V lookup: CDR1 DFQATT, CDR2 SNEGSKA (reference sequence). The V end lost 3 bases, the J end lost 6 bases, and 10 bases lay between the germline ends. This CDR3 spans 12 amino acids. CDR3 nucleotides: TGCAGTGCTAGCAAGAGCCCGGATACGCAGTATTTT. Its protein is CSASKSPDTQYF.

Concerning this clonotype: Likely a read error: the CDR3 ends without its conserved phenylalanine or tryptophan. The chain couples TRBV6-5 to TRBJ1-1; D unclear. CDR3 length: 14 residues. The V end lost 0 bases, the J end lost 11 bases, and 16 bases lay between the germline ends. Germline loops: CDR1 MNHEY, CDR2 SVGAGI. In nucleotides, the CDR3 is TGTGCCAGCAGTTACTCAATTCTGGTGGATGGGGCTTTCATT. Its protein is CASSYSILVDGAFI.

This clonotype was seen only once. One junction end does not reproduce the germline sequence, and a read error may be involved. The rearrangement uses TRBV5-4 and TRBJ2-3, with TRBD2 matching 12 bases. This CDR3 region has 16 residues. The germline V gene encodes CDR1 SGHNT and CDR2 YYREEE (reference sequence). CDR3: CASSLRTSGITDTQYF. CDR3 nucleotide sequence: TGTGCCAGCAGCTTAAGGACTAGCGGGATCACAGATACACAGTATTTT.